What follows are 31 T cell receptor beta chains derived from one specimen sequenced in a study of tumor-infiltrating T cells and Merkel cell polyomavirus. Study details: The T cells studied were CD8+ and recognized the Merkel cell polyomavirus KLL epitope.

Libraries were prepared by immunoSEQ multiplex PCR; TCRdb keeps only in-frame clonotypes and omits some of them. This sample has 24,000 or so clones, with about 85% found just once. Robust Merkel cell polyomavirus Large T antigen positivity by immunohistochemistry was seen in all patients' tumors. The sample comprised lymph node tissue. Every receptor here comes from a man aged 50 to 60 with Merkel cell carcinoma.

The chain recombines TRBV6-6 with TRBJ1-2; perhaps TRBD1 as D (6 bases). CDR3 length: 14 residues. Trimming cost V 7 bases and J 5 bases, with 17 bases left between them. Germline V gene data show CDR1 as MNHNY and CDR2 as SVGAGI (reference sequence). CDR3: CASTERQDSYGYTF. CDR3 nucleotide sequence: TGTGCCAGCACTGAGAGACAGGATTCTTATGGCTACACCTTC.

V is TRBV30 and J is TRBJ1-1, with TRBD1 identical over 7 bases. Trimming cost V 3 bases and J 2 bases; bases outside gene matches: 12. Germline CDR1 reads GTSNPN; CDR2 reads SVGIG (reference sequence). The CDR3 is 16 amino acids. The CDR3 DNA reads TGTGCCTGGAGCCCAAATTTGGGACAGCAAAACACTGAAGCTTTCTTT. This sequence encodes CAWSPNLGQQNTEAFF.

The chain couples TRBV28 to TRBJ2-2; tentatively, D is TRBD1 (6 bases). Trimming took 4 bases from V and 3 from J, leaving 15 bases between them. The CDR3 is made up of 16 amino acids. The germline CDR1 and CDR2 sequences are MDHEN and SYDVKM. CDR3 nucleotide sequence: TGTGCCAGCAGTTATCCGAGGACAGCATACACCGGGGAGCTGTTTTTT. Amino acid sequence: CASSYPRTAYTGELFF.

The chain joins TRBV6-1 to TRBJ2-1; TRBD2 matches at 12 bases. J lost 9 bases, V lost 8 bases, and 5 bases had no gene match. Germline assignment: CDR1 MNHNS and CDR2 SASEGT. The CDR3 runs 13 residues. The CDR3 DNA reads TGTGCCAGCGGACTAGCGGGGTTTAGTGAGCAGTTCTTC. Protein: CASGLAGFSEQFF.

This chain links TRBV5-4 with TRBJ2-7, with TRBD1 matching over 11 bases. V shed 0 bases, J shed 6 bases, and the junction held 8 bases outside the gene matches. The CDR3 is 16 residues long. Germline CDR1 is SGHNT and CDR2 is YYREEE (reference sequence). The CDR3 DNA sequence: TGTGCCAGCAGCTTGGCCGGGGGACAGGGGGTACGCGAGCAGTACTTC. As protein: CASSLAGGQGVREQYF.

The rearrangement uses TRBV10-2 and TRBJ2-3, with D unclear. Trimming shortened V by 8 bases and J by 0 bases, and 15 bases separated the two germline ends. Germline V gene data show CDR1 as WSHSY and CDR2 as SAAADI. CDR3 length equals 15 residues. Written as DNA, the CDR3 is TGCGCCAGCCTCGAGTGGCGGAGAAGCACAGATACGCAGTATTTT. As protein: CASLEWRRSTDTQYF.

The CDR3 loop is CASSFFRNTEAFF. In nucleotides, the CDR3 is TGTGCCAGCAGTTTCTTCAGGAACACTGAAGCTTTCTTT. The chain links TRBV28 to TRBJ1-1; D ambiguous. Trimming took 3 bases from V and 1 from J, leaving 6 bases between them. Per germline, CDR1 MDHEN and CDR2 SYDVKM. CDR3 size: 13 residues.

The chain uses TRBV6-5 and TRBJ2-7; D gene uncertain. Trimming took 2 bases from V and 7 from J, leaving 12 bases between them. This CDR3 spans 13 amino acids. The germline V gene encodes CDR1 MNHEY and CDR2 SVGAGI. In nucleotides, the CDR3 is TGTGCCAGCAGTTACCTGACTGCTCTAGAGCAGTACTTC. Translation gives CASSYLTALEQYF.

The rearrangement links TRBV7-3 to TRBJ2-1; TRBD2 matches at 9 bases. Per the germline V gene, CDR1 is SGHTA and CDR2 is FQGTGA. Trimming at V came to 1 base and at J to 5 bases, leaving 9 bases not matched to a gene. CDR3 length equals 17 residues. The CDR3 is CASSLNGGASGDNEQFF. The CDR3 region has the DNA TGTGCCAGCAGCTTAAATGGGGGGGCTAGCGGGGACAATGAGCAGTTCTTC.

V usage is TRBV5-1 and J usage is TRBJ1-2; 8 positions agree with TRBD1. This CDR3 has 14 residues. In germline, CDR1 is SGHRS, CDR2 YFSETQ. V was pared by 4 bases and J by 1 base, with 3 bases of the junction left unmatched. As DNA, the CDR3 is TGCGCCAGCAGCCTAGGACAGGGTAACTATGGCTACACCTTC. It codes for CASSLGQGNYGYTF. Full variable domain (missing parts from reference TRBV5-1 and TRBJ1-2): KAGVTQTPRYLIKTRGQQVTLSCSPISGHRSVSWYQQTPGQGLQFLFEYFSETQRNKGNFPGRFSGRQFSNSRSEMNVSTLELGDSALYLCASSLGQGNYGYTFGSGTRLTVV.

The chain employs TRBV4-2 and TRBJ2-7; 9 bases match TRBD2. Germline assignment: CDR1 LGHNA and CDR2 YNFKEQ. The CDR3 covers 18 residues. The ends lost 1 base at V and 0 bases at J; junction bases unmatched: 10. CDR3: CASSQVSSGGKTSYEQYF. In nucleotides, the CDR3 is TGTGCCAGCAGCCAAGTGAGTAGCGGGGGCAAAACCTCCTACGAGCAGTACTTC.

The CDR3 nucleotides read TGTGCCAGCAGCCTTACAGGGGAATGGGCCGATCAGCCCCAGCATTTT. Translation: CASSLTGEWADQPQHF. The J gene is TRBJ1-5, the V gene TRBV27; 7 nucleotides agree with TRBD1. J gave up 5 bases and V 6 bases, and 13 bases lay outside the gene matches. This CDR3 spans 16 amino acids. Germline V CDR1 and CDR2: MNHEY, SMNVEV (reference sequence).

This chain's CDR3 is CASSSDRVETQYF. The CDR3 DNA reads TGCGCCAGCAGTTCAGACAGGGTAGAGACCCAGTACTTC. The chain is built from TRBV10-1 and TRBJ2-5; 7 bases map to TRBD1. There are 13 residues in the CDR3. Germline CDR1 reads WNHNN; CDR2 reads SYGVQD (reference sequence). With 5 bases clipped from V and 4 bases from J, the junction kept 4 bases outside the gene matches.

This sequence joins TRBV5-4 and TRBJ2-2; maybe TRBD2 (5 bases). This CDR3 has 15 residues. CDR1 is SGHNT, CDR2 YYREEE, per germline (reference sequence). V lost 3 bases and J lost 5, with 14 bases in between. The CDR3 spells CASSSGLLGTGELFF. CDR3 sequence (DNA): TGTGCCAGCAGCTCAGGACTCCTAGGAACCGGGGAGCTGTTTTTT.

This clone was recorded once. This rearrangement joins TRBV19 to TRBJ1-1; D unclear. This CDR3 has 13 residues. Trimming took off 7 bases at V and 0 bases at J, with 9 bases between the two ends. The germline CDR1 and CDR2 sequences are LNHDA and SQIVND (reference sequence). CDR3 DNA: TGTGCCAGTATCGAGGGAATGAACACTGAAGCTTTCTTT. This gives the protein CASIEGMNTEAFF.

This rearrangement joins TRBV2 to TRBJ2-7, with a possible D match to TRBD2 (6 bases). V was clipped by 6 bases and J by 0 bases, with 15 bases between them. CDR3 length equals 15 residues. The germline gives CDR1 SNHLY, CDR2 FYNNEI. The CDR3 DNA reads TGTGCCAGCAGGGGAAGGCGGGACCCCTCCTACGAGCAGTACTTC. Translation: CASRGRRDPSYEQYF.

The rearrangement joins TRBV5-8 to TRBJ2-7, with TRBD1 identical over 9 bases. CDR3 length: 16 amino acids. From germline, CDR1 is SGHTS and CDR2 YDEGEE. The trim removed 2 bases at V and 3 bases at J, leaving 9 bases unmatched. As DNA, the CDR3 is TGTGCCAGCAGCTTCATTACAGGGGGCCCAAACTACGAGCAGTACTTC. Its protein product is CASSFITGGPNYEQYF.

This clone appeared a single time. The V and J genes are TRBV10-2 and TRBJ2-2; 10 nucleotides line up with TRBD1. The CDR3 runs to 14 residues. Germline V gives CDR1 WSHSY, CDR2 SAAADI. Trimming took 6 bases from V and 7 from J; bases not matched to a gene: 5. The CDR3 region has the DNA TGCGCCAGCAGGACAGGGGGCTCTAACGGGGAGCTGTTTTTT. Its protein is CASRTGGSNGELFF.

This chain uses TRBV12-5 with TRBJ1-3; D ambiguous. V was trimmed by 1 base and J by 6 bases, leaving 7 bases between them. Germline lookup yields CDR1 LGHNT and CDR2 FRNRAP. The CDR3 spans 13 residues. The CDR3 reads CASGLGDINTIYF. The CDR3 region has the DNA TGTGCTAGTGGTTTGGGAGACATAAACACCATATATTTT.

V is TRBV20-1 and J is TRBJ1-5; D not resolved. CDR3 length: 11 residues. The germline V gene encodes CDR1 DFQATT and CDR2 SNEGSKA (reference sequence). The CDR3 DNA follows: TGCAGCTCAGGAGGGAATCAGCCCCAGCATTTT. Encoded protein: CSSGGNQPQHF.

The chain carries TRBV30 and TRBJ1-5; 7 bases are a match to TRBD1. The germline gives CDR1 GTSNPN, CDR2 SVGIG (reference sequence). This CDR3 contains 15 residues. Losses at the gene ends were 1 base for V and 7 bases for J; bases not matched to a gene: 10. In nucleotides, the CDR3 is TGTGCCTGGAGTGCCCCCCGGACAGGCGGCCAGCCCCAGCATTTT. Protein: CAWSAPRTGGQPQHF.

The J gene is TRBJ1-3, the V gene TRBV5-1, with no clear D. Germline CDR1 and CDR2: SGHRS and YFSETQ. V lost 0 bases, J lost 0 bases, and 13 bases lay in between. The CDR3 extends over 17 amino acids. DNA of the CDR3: TGCGCCAGCAGCTTGGAAGGTATCAGGCTCTCTGGAAACACCATATATTTT. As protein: CASSLEGIRLSGNTIYF.

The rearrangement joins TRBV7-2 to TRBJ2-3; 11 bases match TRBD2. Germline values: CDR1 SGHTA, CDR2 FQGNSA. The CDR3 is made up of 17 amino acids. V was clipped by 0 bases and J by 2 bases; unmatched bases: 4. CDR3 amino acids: CASSLAASGGYTDTQYF. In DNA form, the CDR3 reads TGTGCCAGCAGCTTAGCGGCTAGCGGGGGGTACACAGATACGCAGTATTTT.

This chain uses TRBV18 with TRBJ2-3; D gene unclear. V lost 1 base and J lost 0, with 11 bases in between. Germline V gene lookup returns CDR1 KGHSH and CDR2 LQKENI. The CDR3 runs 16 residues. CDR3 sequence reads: CASSPHRVASTDTQYF. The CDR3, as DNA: TGTGCCAGCTCACCACACCGGGTCGCTAGCACAGATACGCAGTATTTT. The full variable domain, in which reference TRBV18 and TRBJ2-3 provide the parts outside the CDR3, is NAGVMQNPRHLVRRRGQEARLRCSPMKGHSHVYWYRQLPEEGLKFMVYLQKENIIDESGMPKERFSAEFPKEGPSILRIQQVVRGDSAAYFCASSPHRVASTDTQYFGPGTRLTVL.

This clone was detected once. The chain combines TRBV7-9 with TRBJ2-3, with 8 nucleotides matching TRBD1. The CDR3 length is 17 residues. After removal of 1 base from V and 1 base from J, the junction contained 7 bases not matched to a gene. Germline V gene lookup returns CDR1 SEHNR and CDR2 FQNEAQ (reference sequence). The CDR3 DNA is TGTGCCAGCAGCTTAGATACAGGGGGAAGAGGCACAGATACGCAGTATTTT. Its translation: CASSLDTGGRGTDTQYF.

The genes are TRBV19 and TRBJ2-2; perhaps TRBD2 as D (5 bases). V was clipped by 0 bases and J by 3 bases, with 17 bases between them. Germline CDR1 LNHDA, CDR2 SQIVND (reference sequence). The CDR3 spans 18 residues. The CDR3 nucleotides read TGTGCCAGTAGTATAGATAAAGACTCGGACTTTTACACCGGGGAGCTGTTTTTT. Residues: CASSIDKDSDFYTGELFF.

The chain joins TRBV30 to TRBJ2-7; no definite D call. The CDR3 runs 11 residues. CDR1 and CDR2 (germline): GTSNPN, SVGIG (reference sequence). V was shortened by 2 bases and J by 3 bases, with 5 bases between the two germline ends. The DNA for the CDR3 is TGTGCCTGGAGTACAAACTACGAGCAGTACTTC. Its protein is CAWSTNYEQYF.

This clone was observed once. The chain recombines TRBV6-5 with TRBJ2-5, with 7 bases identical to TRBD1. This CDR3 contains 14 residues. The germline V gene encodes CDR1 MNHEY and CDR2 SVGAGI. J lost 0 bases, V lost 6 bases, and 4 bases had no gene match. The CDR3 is CASRTGTDQETQYF. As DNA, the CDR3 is TGTGCCAGCAGGACTGGGACAGACCAAGAGACCCAGTACTTC.

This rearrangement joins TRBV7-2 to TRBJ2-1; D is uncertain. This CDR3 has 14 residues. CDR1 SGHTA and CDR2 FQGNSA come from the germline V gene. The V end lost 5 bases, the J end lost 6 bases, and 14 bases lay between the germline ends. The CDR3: CASSPRARINEQFF. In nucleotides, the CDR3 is TGTGCCAGCAGCCCAAGAGCTAGGATCAATGAGCAGTTCTTC.

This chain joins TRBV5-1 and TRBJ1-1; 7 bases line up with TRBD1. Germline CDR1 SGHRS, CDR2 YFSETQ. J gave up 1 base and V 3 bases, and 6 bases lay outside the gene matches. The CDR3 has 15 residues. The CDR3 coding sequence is TGCGCCAGCAGCTCGCAGACAGGGTGGAACACTGAAGCTTTCTTT. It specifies CASSSQTGWNTEAFF.

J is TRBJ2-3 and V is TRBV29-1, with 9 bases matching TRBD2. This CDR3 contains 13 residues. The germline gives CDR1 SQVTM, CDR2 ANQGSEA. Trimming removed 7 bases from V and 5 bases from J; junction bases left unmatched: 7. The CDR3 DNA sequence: TGCAGCGCGCGGGGGGGCCAAGGAGATACGCAGTATTTT. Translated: CSARGGQGDTQYF.